This TCR beta chain appears in the sequencing data of a study of T cells in Graves' hyperthyroidism and ophthalmopathy. TCR beta CDR3 region amplification was performed from RNA transcripts. First-round RT-PCR of the TCR CDR3 relied on the HTBI primer set. TCRdb processed the multiplex PCR reads anew with MiXCR; each CDR3 protein has one entry. The repertoire consists of 600,000 or so distinct CDR3 sequences, with approximately 15% occurring once and the leading ten covering about 7%. The CDR3 is 17 amino acids. V was trimmed by 3 bases and J by 6 bases, leaving 22 bases between them. CDR1 and CDR2 from the germline V gene are SGHRS and YFSETQ.

The gene calls are TRBV5-1 and TRBJ2-1; the D gene is possibly TRBD2 (6 bases). Specimen: blood. This sequence was found in a woman under 30 with Graves' ophthalmopathy. This chain's CDR3 is CASSSQVGTSRGNEQFF. The CDR3 DNA reads as TGCGCCAGCAGCTCGCAAGTGGGGACTTCTCGAGGCAATGAGCAGTTCTTC.